The sequence of this T cell receptor (beta chain) was determined in a study of T cells after yellow fever vaccination. On this clonotype itself: Its specificity is not known. A much bigger clone sits one base away, suggesting this may be a read error.

Study observations and caveats: Though weaker, the secondary response peaked faster, on day 5 versus 15. From the bulk population, abundant clonotypes could contaminate and appear within FACS-sorted repertoires.

Making TCR cDNA involved 5'RACE template switching, which added UMIs and a universal primer site. TCRdb used MiXCR to reprocess the 5' RACE reads, holding one entry per CDR3 protein. Of more than 120,000 distinct CDR3 sequences listed, more than 6% are singletons. Here the sequenced sample was CD4+ T cells sorted from PBMCs, taken 5 days after the yellow fever booster vaccination. The TCR originated in a man younger than 40 who received the YFV17D yellow fever vaccine.

Written as DNA, the CDR3 is TGTGCCAGCAGGACAGGAGTTAGGAACACTGAAGCTTTCTTT. It encodes CASRTGVRNTEAFF. This rearrangement joins TRBV12-3 or TRBV12-4 to TRBJ1-1; maybe TRBD1 (6 bases). The CDR3 runs to 14 residues. Trimming took 6 bases from V and 1 from J, leaving 12 bases between them.